One and the same sample provided the 12 T cell receptor beta chains below, sequenced in a study of cytomegalovirus exposure and HLA in healthy donors. This table comes from immunoSEQ multiplex PCR, and its TCRdb copy is limited to in-frame clones, with some not included. This sample has some 70,000 clones, with around 81% found just once. Sequencing was performed on PBMCs. The receptors stem from a man aged 25-45 years in good health and CMV-seronegative.

The chain carries TRBV4-3 and TRBJ1-5; TRBD1 is a possible D gene (6 bases). The CDR3 covers 14 residues. V shed 0 bases and J shed 7 bases, with 10 bases lying between them. Per the germline V gene, CDR1 is LGHNA and CDR2 is YSLEER. CDR3 in amino acids: CASSQETGQQPQHF. The CDR3 region has the DNA TGCGCCAGCAGCCAAGAAACAGGGCAACAGCCCCAGCATTTT.

J is TRBJ1-1 and V is TRBV6-6; D gene ambiguous. Trimming stripped 10 bases from V and 0 bases from J, with 6 bases between. This CDR3 is built from 11 residues. The germline gives CDR1 MNHNY, CDR2 SVGAGI (reference sequence). The DNA of the CDR3 is TGTGCCACTGAGCTGAACACTGAAGCTTTCTTT. Protein sequence: CATELNTEAFF.

V and J are TRBV6-1 and TRBJ2-3, with 8 nucleotides matching TRBD1. After removal of 4 bases from V and 1 base from J, the junction contained 4 bases not matched to a gene. CDR3 length: 15 amino acids. The germline CDR1 and CDR2 sequences are MNHNS and SASEGT. CDR3 in DNA: TGTGCCAGCAGTGCGACAGGGGACGGCACAGATACGCAGTATTTT. Its protein is CASSATGDGTDTQYF.

This clone was counted once. The V gene is TRBV9, the J gene TRBJ2-7; 9 positions agree with TRBD1. Germline V gene data show CDR1 as SGDLS and CDR2 as YYNGEE. The CDR3 spans 15 residues. Germline trimming cut 4 bases from V and 3 bases from J; bases unmatched to any gene: 8. The CDR3 protein is CASSPSRDRDYEQYF. DNA for the CDR3: TGTGCCAGCAGCCCCAGCCGGGACAGGGACTACGAGCAGTACTTC.

V gene TRBV2 combines with J gene TRBJ1-4, with D hard to call. Germline lookup yields CDR1 SNHLY and CDR2 FYNNEI. V lost 6 bases, J lost 15 bases, and 14 bases lay in between. The CDR3 totals 11 residues. The CDR3, as DNA: TGTGCCAGCAGCGGGGAGCAAGCCTTGTTTTTT. It codes for CASSGEQALFF.

The rearrangement links TRBV6-6 to TRBJ2-7; TRBD2 is a possible D gene (5 bases). Deletions cut 6 bases from V and 6 bases from J, with 15 bases between. Looked up from germline, CDR1 is MNHNY and CDR2 is SVGAGI (reference sequence). CDR3 length equals 13 residues. The CDR3 DNA reads TGTGCCAGCAGAATGGAAACCGCGGGCGAGCAGTACGTC. Its protein is CASRMETAGEQYV.

The chain carries TRBV29-1 and TRBJ2-1, with D perhaps matching TRBD1 (6 bases). The CDR3 is made up of 12 amino acids. Trimming stripped 4 bases from V and 7 bases from J, with 11 bases between. Germline lookup yields CDR1 SQVTM and CDR2 ANQGSEA. The CDR3 DNA reads TGCAGCGTTGCGACCAGGGGTAATGAGCAGTTCTTC. Translating gives CSVATRGNEQFF.

The chain employs TRBV7-8 and TRBJ1-6, with 8 bases identical to TRBD1. The CDR3 covers 14 residues. J was trimmed by 14 bases and V by 5 bases; bases with no gene match: 11. Per the germline V gene, CDR1 is SGHVS and CDR2 is FQNEAQ. As DNA, the CDR3 is TGTGCCAGCAGCACCCGGACAGGGCAAACGACCCTCCACTTT. This codes for CASSTRTGQTTLHF.

The CDR3 sequence: CASTITSGGGQETQYF. In DNA form, the CDR3 reads TGTGCCAGCACCATCACTAGCGGGGGGGGACAAGAGACCCAGTACTTC. The chain is built from TRBV9 and TRBJ2-5, with 13 bases matching TRBD2. The junction had 7 bases not matched to a gene; V was cut back by 6 bases and J by 2 bases. Looked up from germline, CDR1 is SGDLS and CDR2 is YYNGEE. The CDR3 has 16 residues.

The chain uses TRBV30 and TRBJ2-3; the match to TRBD2 covers 10 bases. In germline, CDR1 is GTSNPN, CDR2 SVGIG (reference sequence). The CDR3 covers 19 residues. Germline trimming cut 2 bases from V and 3 bases from J; bases unmatched to any gene: 17. CDR3 in amino acids: CAWSFDWPRTSGETDTQYF. The CDR3 region has the DNA TGTGCCTGGAGTTTCGATTGGCCCCGGACTAGCGGAGAGACAGATACGCAGTATTTT.

This clone was detected a few times. CDR3 loop: CALRAGRQETQYF. Written as DNA, the CDR3 is TGTGCCTTACGAGCGGGACGGCAAGAGACCCAGTACTTC. The V gene is TRBV6-1, the J gene TRBJ2-5; 7 bases are shared with TRBD2. The V segment lost 11 bases and the J segment 2 bases; nucleotides outside the gene matches: 8. Germline V CDR1 and CDR2: MNHNS, SASEGT. This CDR3 comprises 13 residues.

This clone has just a few counts. This chain connects TRBV13 to TRBJ1-5, with unresolved D. Germline assignment: CDR1 PRHDT and CDR2 FYEKMQ (reference sequence). This CDR3 comprises 13 residues. With 3 bases removed from V and 9 bases from J, the gap between germline ends came to 12 bases. The CDR3 region has the DNA TGTGCCAGCAGCTTTAACGGAGAATCGCCCCAGCATTTT. It is translated as CASSFNGESPQHF. Full variable domain (remainder filled in from reference TRBV13 and TRBJ1-5): AAGVIQSPRHLIKEKRETATLKCYPIPRHDTVYWYQQGPGQDPQFLISFYEKMQSDKGSIPDRFSAQQFSDYHSELNMSSLELGDSALYFCASSFNGESPQHFGDGTRLSIL.